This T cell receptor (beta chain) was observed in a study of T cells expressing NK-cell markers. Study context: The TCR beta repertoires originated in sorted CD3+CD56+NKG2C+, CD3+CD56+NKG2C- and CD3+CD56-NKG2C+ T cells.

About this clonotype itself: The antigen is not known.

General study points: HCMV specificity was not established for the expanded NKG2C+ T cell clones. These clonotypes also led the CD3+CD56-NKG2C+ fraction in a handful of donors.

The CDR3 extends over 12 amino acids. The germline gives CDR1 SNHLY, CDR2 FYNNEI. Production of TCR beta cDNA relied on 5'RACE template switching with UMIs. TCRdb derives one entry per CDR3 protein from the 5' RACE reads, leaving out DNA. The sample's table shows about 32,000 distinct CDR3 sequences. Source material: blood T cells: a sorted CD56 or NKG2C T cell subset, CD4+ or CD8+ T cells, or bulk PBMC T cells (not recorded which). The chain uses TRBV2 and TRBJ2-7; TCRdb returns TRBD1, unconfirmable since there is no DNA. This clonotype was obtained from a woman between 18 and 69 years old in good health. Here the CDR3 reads CARDMDGYEQYF.